Included here is one TCR beta chain sequence, with context. The germline V gene encodes CDR1 SEHNR and CDR2 FQNEAQ (reference sequence). The V and J ends lost 5 bases and 3 bases, in that order; junction bases with no gene match: 6. This CDR3 comprises 15 residues. The people who gave samples were healthy Caucasians from Russia, aged roughly 6 to 100. This specimen belongs to a study of blood T cells in healthy people across ages. The use of a sample-barcoded 5' primer and a J-beta primer mix characterized a second PCR of roughly 6 to 12 cycles. TCRdb redid the calling of the 5' RACE reads with MiXCR, one entry per CDR3 protein. This sample has about 800,000 distinct CDR3 sequences, with approximately 25% found just once. The sample was also linked to a second study, of T cells of mothers and their children. As that report states: Normalized overlap was always slightly, never significantly, higher in related than unrelated mother-child pairs. It was observed that no persistent microchimeric T cell clones could be detected.

This sequence originates from a boy aged 5-17 years in good health. The V gene is TRBV7-9, the J gene TRBJ2-7, with TRBD2 matching 11 bases. The sample taken for sequencing was blood. CDR3 nucleotides: TGTGCCAGCAGCGCTAGCGGGGGGACCGACTACGAGCAGTACTTC. It translates to CASSASGGTDYEQYF.